These 17 T cell receptor beta chains came from one sample sequenced in a study of T cells in tumors after PD-1 blockade. Repertoires were generated with immunoSEQ multiplex PCR, while TCRdb's copy carries only in-frame clones and drops some. The sample has about 5,800 clones; about two thirds are singletons. The sample here was tumor tissue, taken before anti-PD-1 treatment. The receptors originated from a human donor with basal cell carcinoma.

This CDR3 reads CASSQPTGFYGYTF. The CDR3 DNA reads TGTGCCAGCAGCCAACCGACAGGGTTCTATGGCTACACCTTC. The chain combines TRBV5-6 with TRBJ1-2; 7 positions match TRBD1. Germline CDR1 SGHDT, CDR2 YYEEEE. J gave up 4 bases and V 4 bases, and 7 bases lay outside the gene matches. The CDR3 length is 14 residues.

This chain uses TRBV2 with TRBJ2-1; D is unclear. The V gene's germline CDR1 is SNHLY and CDR2 FYNNEI. This CDR3 is 14 amino acids long. V gave up 1 base and J gave up 6 bases, with 10 bases separating them. The DNA of the CDR3 is TGTGCCAGCAGTGAAGAACACCACCCCAATGAGCAGTTCTTC. Protein sequence: CASSEEHHPNEQFF. Using reference TRBV2 and TRBJ2-1 for the parts outside the CDR3, the full variable domain is EPEVTQTPSHQVTQMGQEVILRCVPISNHLYFYWYRQILGQKVEFLVSFYNNEISEKSEIFDDQFSVERPDGSNFTLKIRSTKLEDSAMYFCASSEEHHPNEQFFGPGTRLTVL.

J is TRBJ1-2 and V is TRBV6-6; D remains unclear. There are 16 residues in the CDR3. The germline CDR1 and CDR2 sequences are MNHNY and SVGAGI (reference sequence). Between the trimmed V and J ends, which lost 6 bases and 6 bases, there was a span of 23 bases. CDR3 sequence: CASRSRSSPFGDGYTF. The CDR3 DNA sequence: TGTGCCAGCAGGTCCCGGAGCTCCCCCTTTGGGGATGGCTACACCTTC.

The V call is TRBV19, the J call TRBJ1-5, with D perhaps matching TRBD1 (6 bases). The CDR3 runs to 14 residues. With 6 bases removed from V and 1 base from J, the gap between germline ends came to 10 bases. From germline, CDR1 is LNHDA and CDR2 SQIVND (reference sequence). CDR3: CASSRQESNQPQHF. CDR3 bases: TGTGCCAGTAGCAGACAGGAAAGCAATCAGCCCCAGCATTTT.

There are a few counts of this clone. This chain joins TRBV6-4 and TRBJ2-1; 12 bases match TRBD2. Per germline, CDR1 MRHNA and CDR2 SNTAGT. V gave up 3 bases and J gave up 5 bases; unmatched junction bases: 5. The CDR3 has 16 amino acids. The CDR3 sequence is CASSEQTSGGHNEQFF. The CDR3 bases are TGTGCCAGCAGTGAACAGACTAGCGGGGGACACAATGAGCAGTTCTTC.

The sample holds one count of this clone. This sample includes further DNA sequences coding for the same CDR3. The V gene is TRBV2, the J gene TRBJ1-5; the D is unclear. Between the trimmed V and J ends, which lost 6 bases and 0 bases, there was a span of 3 bases. The CDR3 covers 12 residues. Germline V lookup: CDR1 SNHLY, CDR2 FYNNEI. Here the CDR3 DNA reads TGTGCCAGCAGAAATAGCAATCAGCCCCAGCATTTT. It codes for CASRNSNQPQHF.

The rearrangement joins TRBV5-1 to TRBJ2-7; 9 nucleotides line up with TRBD1. CDR3 length: 13 amino acids. V was clipped by 4 bases and J by 10 bases; unmatched bases: 9. Germline assignment: CDR1 SGHRS and CDR2 YFSETQ. CDR3 bases: TGCGCCAGCAGCACGGGACAGGGAGATCTCCAGTACTTC. Translation: CASSTGQGDLQYF.

Only a few counts were recorded for this clone. The chain uses TRBV5-4 and TRBJ2-7; D gene uncertain. V was shortened by 0 bases and J by 0 bases, with 10 bases between the two germline ends. Germline V gene data show CDR1 as SGHNT and CDR2 as YYREEE (reference sequence). This CDR3 has 15 residues. The CDR3: CASSLGGVSSYEQYF. DNA of the CDR3: TGTGCCAGCAGCTTGGGAGGCGTCTCCTCCTACGAGCAGTACTTC. The variable domain in full, with the rest retrieved from reference TRBV5-4 and TRBJ2-7, is ETGVTQSPTHLIKTRGQQVTLRCSSQSGHNTVSWYQQALGQGPQFIFQYYREEENGRGNFPPRFSGLQFPNYSSELNVNALELDDSALYLCASSLGGVSSYEQYFGPGTRLTVT.

Here the CDR3 reads CAIDRGLAVWETQYF. The CDR3, as DNA: TGTGCCATAGATAGGGGACTAGCGGTCTGGGAGACCCAGTACTTC. The V gene is TRBV19, the J gene TRBJ2-5; 11 nucleotides line up with TRBD2. Trimming at V came to 10 bases and at J to 5 bases, leaving 12 bases not matched to a gene. The CDR3 spans 15 residues. CDR1 and CDR2 from the germline V gene are LNHDA and SQIVND (reference sequence).

The V call is TRBV7-9, the J call TRBJ2-3, with D perhaps matching TRBD1 or TRBD2 (6 bases each). Germline V gives CDR1 SEHNR, CDR2 FQNEAQ (reference sequence). This CDR3 is 15 amino acids long. V lost 3 bases, J lost 5 bases, and 15 bases lay in between. Here the CDR3 DNA reads TGTGCCAGCAGCTTTCCGGGGGCAGGAGGAGATACGCAGTATTTT. Translation gives CASSFPGAGGDTQYF.

This rearrangement joins TRBV5-4 to TRBJ2-6; D gene ambiguous. The CDR3 loop spans 15 amino acids. V was pared by 0 bases and J by 0 bases, with 4 bases between. Germline V gene lookup returns CDR1 SGHNT and CDR2 YYREEE (reference sequence). The CDR3 protein is CASSLDLSGANVLTF. The CDR3, as DNA: TGTGCCAGCAGCTTGGACCTCTCTGGGGCCAACGTCCTGACTTTC.

J is TRBJ1-2 and V is TRBV5-4; D is possibly TRBD1 (5 bases). Trimming pared 1 base from V and 7 bases from J, leaving 20 bases between. Germline V gives CDR1 SGHNT, CDR2 YYREEE (reference sequence). The CDR3 is 16 amino acids. The CDR3 is CASSLRQSVYGAGYTF. For the CDR3, the DNA is TGTGCCAGCAGCTTGAGACAGAGTGTATATGGAGCTGGCTACACCTTC.

V is TRBV20-1 and J is TRBJ1-4, with D possibly matching TRBD1 (6 bases). Germline lookup yields CDR1 DFQATT and CDR2 SNEGSKA (reference sequence). V lost 5 bases, J lost 7 bases, and 14 bases lay in between. This CDR3 region has 13 residues. CDR3 loop: CSAGEGVAEKLFF. CDR3 coding DNA: TGCAGTGCTGGTGAGGGGGTGGCTGAAAAACTGTTTTTT.

The rearrangement joins TRBV30 to TRBJ1-2; D remains ambiguous. This CDR3 has 12 residues. Trimming pared 3 bases from V and 1 base from J, leaving 6 bases between. CDR1 and CDR2 from the germline V gene are GTSNPN and SVGIG (reference sequence). The CDR3 reads CAWRPFNYGYTF. The DNA of the CDR3 is TGTGCCTGGAGGCCGTTTAACTATGGCTACACCTTC.

The chain carries TRBV7-9 and TRBJ2-4; tentatively, D is TRBD1 (6 bases). The CDR3 is 12 residues long. V gave up 5 bases and J gave up 6 bases, with 8 bases separating them. CDR1 and CDR2 from the germline V gene are SEHNR and FQNEAQ (reference sequence). CDR3 nucleotide sequence: TGTGCCAGCAGCCTACAGGGAAACATTCAGTACTTC. This gives the protein CASSLQGNIQYF.

The chain joins TRBV28 to TRBJ2-5, with 9 bases identical to TRBD1. Germline assignment: CDR1 MDHEN and CDR2 SYDVKM. This CDR3 comprises 13 residues. V lost 8 bases to trimming and J lost 6 bases; unmatched junction nucleotides: 7. The CDR3 spells CASLGQGMQTQYF. The DNA of the CDR3 is TGTGCCAGCCTGGGACAGGGTATGCAGACCCAGTACTTC.

The gene calls are TRBV3-1 (or the pseudogene TRBV3-2) and TRBJ1-3; 9 nucleotides match TRBD1. Germline lookup yields CDR1 LGHDT and CDR2 YNNKEL (reference sequence). V was clipped by 5 bases and J by 4 bases; unmatched bases: 9. This CDR3 is 16 amino acids long. DNA of the CDR3: TGTGCCAGCAGCTTCTCCGGGACAGGGACCGGAAACACCATATATTTT. Its translation: CASSFSGTGTGNTIYF.